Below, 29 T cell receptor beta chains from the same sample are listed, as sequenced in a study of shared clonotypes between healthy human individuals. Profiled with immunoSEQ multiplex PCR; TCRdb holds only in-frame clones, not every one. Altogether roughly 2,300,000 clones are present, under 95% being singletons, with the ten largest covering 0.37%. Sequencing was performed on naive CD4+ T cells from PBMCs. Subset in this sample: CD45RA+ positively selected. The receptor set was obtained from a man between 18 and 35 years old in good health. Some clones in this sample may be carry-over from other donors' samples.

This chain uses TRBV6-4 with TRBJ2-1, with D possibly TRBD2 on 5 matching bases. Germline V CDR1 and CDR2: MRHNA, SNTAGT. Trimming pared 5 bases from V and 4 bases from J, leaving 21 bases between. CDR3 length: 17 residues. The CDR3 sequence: CASSPARSGLSYNEQFF. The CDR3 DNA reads TGTGCCAGCAGTCCCGCCCGTTCGGGGTTGTCGTACAATGAGCAGTTCTTC.

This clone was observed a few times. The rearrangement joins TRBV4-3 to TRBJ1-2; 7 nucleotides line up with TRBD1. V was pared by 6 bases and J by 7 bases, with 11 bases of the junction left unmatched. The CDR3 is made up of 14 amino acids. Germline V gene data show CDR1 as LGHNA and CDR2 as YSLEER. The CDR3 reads CASSLRQGRSGYTF. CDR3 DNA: TGCGCCAGCAGTCTCCGACAGGGTCGGTCTGGCTACACCTTC.

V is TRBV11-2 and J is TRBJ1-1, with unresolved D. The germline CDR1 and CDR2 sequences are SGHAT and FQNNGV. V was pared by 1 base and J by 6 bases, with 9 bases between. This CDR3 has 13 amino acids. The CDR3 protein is CASSLGLKAEAFF. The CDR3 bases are TGTGCCAGCAGCTTAGGGTTGAAGGCTGAAGCTTTCTTT.

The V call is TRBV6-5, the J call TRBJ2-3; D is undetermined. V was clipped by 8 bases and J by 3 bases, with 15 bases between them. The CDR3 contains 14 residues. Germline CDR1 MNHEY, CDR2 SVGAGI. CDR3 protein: CASGLPLHTDTQYF. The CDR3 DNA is TGTGCCAGCGGATTACCTCTCCATACAGATACGCAGTATTTT.

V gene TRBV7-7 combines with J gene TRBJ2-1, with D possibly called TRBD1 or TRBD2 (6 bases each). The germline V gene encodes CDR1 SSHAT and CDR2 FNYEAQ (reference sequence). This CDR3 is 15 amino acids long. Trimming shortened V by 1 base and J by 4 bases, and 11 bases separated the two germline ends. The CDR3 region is CASSLDWGAYNEQFF. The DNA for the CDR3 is TGTGCCAGCAGCTTAGACTGGGGGGCATACAATGAGCAGTTCTTC. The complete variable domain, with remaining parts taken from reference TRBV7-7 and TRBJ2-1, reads GAGVSQSPRYKVTKRGQDVTLRCDPISSHATLYWYQQALGQGPEFLTYFNYEAQPDKSGLPSDRFSAERPEGSISTLTIQRTEQRDSAMYRCASSLDWGAYNEQFFGPGTRLTVL.

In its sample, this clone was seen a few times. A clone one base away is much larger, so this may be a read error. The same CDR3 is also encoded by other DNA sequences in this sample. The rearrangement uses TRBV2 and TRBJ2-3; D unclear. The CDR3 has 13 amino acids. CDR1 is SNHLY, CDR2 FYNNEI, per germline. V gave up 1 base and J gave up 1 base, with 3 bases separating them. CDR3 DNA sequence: TGTGCCAGCAGTGAAGGGGGCACAGATACGCAGTATTTT. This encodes CASSEGGTDTQYF.

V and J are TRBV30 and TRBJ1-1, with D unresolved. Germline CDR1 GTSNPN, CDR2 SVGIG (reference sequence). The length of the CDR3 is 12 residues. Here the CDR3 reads CSVAAIRAEAFF. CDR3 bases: TGTTCGGTCGCGGCCATTAGGGCTGAAGCTTTCTTT.

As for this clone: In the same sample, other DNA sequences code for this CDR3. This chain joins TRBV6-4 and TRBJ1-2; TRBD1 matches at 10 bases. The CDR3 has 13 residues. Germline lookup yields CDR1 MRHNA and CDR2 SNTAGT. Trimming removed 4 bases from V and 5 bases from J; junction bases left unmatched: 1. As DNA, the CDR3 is TGTGCCAGCAGTGGGGGACAGGGGTATGGCTACACCTTC. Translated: CASSGGQGYGYTF.

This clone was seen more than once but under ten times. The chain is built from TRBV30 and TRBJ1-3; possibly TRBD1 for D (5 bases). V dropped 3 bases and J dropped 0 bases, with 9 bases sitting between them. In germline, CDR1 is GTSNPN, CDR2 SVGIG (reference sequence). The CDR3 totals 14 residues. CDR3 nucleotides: TGTGCCTGGAGGAGACAGAGCTCTGGAAACACCATATATTTT. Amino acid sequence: CAWRRQSSGNTIYF.

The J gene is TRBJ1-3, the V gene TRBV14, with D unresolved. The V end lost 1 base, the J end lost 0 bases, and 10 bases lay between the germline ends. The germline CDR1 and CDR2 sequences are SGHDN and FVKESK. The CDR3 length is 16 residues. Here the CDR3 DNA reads TGTGCCAGCAGCCAAGGATATACCGTCTCTGGAAACACCATATATTTT. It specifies CASSQGYTVSGNTIYF. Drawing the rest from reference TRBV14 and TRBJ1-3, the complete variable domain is EAGVTQFPSHSVIEKGQTVTLRCDPISGHDNLYWYRRVMGKEIKFLLHFVKESKQDESGMPNNRFLAERTGGTYSTLKVQPAELEDSGVYFCASSQGYTVSGNTIYFGEGSWLTVV.

CDR3 coding DNA: TGTGCCAGCAGCTGGAAGACAGGGGAAGGGGCCAACGTCCTGACTTTC. Residues: CASSWKTGEGANVLTF. V gene TRBV7-9 combines with J gene TRBJ2-6; TRBD1 matches at 8 bases. Losses at the gene ends were 4 bases for V and 4 bases for J; bases not matched to a gene: 6. The germline V gene encodes CDR1 SEHNR and CDR2 FQNEAQ (reference sequence). The CDR3 loop spans 16 amino acids.

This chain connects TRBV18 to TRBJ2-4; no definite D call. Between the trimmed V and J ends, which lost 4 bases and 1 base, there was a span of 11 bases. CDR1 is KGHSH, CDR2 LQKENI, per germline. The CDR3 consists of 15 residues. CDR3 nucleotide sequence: TGTGCCAGCTCACAGCCTCAGAGGGCCAAAAACATTCAGTACTTC. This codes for CASSQPQRAKNIQYF.

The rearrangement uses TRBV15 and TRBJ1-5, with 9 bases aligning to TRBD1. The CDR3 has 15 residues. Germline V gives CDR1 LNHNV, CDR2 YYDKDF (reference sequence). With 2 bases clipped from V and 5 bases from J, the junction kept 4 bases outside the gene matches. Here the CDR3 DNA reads TGTGCCACCAGCAGACCGGGACAGGGTTATCAGCCCCAGCATTTT. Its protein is CATSRPGQGYQPQHF.

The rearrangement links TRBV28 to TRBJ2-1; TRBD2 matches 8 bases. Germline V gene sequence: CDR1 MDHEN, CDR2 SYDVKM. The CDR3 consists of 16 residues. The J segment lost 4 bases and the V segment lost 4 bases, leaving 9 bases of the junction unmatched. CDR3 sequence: CASSSISGGPYNEQFF. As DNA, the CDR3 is TGTGCCAGCAGTTCGATATCGGGAGGGCCTTACAATGAGCAGTTCTTC.

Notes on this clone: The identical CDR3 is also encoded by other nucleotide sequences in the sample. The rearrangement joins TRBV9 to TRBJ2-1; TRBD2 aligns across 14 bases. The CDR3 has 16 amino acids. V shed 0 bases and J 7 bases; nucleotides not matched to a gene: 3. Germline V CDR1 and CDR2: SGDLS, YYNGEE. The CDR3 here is CASSVGGTSGSNEQFF. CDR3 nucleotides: TGTGCCAGCAGCGTAGGCGGGACTAGCGGGAGTAATGAGCAGTTCTTC.

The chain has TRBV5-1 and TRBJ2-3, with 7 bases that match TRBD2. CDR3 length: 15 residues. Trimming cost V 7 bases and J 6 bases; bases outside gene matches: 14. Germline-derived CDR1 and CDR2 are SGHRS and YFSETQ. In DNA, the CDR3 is TGCGCCAGCTCTAGCGGAAATCAGGGCTACGATACGCAGTATTTT. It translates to CASSSGNQGYDTQYF.

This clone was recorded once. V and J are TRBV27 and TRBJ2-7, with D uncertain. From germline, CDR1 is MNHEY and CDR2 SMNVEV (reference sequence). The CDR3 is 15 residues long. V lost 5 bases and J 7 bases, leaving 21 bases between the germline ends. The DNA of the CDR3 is TGTGCCAGCAGTCCCACAAATTGGGAAGTCTATGAGCAGTACTTC. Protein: CASSPTNWEVYEQYF.

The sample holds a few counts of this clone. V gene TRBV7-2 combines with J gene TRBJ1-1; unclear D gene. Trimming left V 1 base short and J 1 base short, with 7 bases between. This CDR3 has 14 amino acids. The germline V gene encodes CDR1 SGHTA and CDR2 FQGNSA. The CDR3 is CASSLVWGNTEAFF. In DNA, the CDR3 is TGTGCCAGCAGCTTAGTCTGGGGGAACACTGAAGCTTTCTTT.

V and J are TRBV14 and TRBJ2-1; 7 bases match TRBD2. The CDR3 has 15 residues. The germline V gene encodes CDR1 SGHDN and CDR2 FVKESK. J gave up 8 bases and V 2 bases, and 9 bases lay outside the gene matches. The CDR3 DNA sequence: TGTGCCAGCAGCCAATTACGCGGGAGTTATGATGAGCAGTTCTTC. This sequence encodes CASSQLRGSYDEQFF.

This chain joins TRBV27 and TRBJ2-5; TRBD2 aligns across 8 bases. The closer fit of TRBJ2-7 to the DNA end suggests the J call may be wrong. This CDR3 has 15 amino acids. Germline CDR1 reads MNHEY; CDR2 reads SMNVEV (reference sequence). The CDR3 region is CASSPLEAGADEQYF. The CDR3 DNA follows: TGTGCCAGCAGTCCCCTTGAAGCGGGAGCTGACGAGCAGTACTTC.

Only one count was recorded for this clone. The CDR3 region is CASSEVSPGNTQYF. The CDR3, as DNA: TGCGCCAGCAGTGAGGTCTCCCCGGGTAATACGCAGTATTTT. The J gene is TRBJ2-3, the V gene TRBV10-1; D unresolved. This CDR3 spans 14 amino acids. Trimming removed 2 bases from V and 7 bases from J, with 13 bases in between. Germline CDR1 is WNHNN and CDR2 is SYGVQD (reference sequence).

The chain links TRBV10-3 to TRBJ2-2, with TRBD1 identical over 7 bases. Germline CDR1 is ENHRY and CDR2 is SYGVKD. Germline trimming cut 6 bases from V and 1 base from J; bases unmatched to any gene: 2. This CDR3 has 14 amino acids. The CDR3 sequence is CAISGTVNTGELFF. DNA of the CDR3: TGTGCCATCAGCGGGACAGTGAACACCGGGGAGCTGTTTTTT.

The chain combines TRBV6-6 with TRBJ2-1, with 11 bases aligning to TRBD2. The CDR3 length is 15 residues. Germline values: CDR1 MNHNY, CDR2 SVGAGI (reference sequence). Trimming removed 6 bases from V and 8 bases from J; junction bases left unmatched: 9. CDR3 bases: TGTGCCAGCAGCCAACTAGCGGGAGTTGTCGATGAGCAGTTCTTC. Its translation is CASSQLAGVVDEQFF.

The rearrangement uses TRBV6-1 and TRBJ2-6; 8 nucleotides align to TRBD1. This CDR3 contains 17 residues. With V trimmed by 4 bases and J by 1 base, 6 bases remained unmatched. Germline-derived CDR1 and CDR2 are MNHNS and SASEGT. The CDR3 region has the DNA TGTGCCAGCAGTGTAGGACAGGGCTGGTCTGGGGCCAACGTCCTGACTTTC. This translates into CASSVGQGWSGANVLTF.

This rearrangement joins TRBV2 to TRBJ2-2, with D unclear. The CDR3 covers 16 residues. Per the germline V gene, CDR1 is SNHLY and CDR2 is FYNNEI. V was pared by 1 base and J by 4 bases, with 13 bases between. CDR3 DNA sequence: TGTGCCAGCAGTGAAGACCGACACGGTATCACCGGGGAGCTGTTTTTT. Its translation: CASSEDRHGITGELFF.

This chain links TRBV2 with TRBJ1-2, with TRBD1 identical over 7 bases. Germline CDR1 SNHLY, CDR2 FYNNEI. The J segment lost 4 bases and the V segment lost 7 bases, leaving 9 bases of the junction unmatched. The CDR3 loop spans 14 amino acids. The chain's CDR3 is CASIPETGSYGYTF. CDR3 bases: TGTGCCAGCATTCCGGAGACAGGGTCCTATGGCTACACCTTC.

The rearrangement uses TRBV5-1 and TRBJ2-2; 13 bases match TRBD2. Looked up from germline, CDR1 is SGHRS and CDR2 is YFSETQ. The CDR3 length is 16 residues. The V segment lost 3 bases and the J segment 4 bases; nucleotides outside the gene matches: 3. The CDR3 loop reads CASSWTSGSSTGELFF. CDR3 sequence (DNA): TGCGCCAGCAGCTGGACTAGCGGGAGTAGCACCGGGGAGCTGTTTTTT.

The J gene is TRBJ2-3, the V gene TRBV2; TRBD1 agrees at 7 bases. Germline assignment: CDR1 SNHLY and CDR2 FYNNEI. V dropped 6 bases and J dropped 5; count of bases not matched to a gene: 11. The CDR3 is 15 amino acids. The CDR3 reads CASRATGTAGDTQYF. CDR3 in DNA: TGTGCCAGCAGGGCGACAGGGACGGCGGGAGATACGCAGTATTTT. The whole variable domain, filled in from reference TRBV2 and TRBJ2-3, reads EPEVTQTPSHQVTQMGQEVILRCVPISNHLYFYWYRQILGQKVEFLVSFYNNEISEKSEIFDDQFSVERPDGSNFTLKIRSTKLEDSAMYFCASRATGTAGDTQYFGPGTRLTVL.

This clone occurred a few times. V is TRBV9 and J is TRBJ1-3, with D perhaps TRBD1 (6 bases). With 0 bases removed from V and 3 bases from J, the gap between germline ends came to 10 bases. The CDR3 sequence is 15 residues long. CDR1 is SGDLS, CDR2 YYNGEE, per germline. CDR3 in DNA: TGTGCCAGCAGCGTAGCCAGGGGAGGTGGAAACACCATATATTTT. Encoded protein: CASSVARGGGNTIYF.